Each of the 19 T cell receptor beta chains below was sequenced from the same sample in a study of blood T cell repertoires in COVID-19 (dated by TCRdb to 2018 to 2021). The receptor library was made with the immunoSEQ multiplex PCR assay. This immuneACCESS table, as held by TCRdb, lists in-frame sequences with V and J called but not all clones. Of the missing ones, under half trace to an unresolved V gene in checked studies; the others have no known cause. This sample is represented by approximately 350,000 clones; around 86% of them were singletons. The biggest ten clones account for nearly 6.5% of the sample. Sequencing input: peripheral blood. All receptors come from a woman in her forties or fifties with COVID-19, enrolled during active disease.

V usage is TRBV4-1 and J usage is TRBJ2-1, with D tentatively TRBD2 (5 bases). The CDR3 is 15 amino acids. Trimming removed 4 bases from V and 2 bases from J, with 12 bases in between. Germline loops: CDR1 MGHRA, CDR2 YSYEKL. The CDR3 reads CASSPHSGTYNEQFF. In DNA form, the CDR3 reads TGCGCCAGCAGCCCCCATTCGGGGACCTACAATGAGCAGTTCTTC.

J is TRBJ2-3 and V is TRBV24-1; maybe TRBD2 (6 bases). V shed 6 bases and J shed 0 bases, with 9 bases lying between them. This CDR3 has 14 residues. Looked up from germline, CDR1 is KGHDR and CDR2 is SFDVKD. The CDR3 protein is CATSRGGSTDTQYF. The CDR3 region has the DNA TGTGCCACCAGTCGCGGAGGGAGCACAGATACGCAGTATTTT.

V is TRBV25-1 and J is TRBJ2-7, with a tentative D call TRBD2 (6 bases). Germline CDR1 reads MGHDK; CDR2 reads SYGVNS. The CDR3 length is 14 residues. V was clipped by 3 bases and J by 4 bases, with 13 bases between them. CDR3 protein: CASSDGTGPYEQYF. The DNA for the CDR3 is TGTGCCAGCAGTGACGGGACTGGTCCTTACGAGCAGTACTTC.

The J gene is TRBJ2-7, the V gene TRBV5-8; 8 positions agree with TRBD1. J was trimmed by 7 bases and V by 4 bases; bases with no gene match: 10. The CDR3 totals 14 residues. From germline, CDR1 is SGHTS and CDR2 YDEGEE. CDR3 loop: CASSLTGARREQYF. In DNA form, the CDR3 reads TGTGCCAGCAGCCTGACAGGGGCCCGTCGTGAGCAGTACTTC.

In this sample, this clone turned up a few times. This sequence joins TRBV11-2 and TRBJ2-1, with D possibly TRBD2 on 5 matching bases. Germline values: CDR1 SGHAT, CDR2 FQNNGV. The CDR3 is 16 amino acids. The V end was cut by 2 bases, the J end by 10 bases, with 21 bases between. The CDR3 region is CASSLSGLPWAIEQFF. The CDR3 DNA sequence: TGTGCCAGCAGCTTATCGGGATTACCTTGGGCAATAGAGCAGTTCTTC.

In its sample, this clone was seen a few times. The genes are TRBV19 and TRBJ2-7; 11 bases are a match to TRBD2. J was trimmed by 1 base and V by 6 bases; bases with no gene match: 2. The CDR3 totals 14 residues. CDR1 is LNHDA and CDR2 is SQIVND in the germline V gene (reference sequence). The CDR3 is CASSGTSGSYEQYF. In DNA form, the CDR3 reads TGTGCCAGTAGCGGGACTAGCGGATCCTACGAGCAGTACTTC.

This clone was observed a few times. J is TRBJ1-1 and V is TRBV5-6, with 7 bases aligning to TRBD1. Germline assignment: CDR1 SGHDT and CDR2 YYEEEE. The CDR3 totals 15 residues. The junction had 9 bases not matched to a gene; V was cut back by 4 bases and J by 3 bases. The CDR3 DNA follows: TGTGCCAGCAGCAAAAACAGGGGCCGGGACACTGAAGCTTTCTTT. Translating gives CASSKNRGRDTEAFF.

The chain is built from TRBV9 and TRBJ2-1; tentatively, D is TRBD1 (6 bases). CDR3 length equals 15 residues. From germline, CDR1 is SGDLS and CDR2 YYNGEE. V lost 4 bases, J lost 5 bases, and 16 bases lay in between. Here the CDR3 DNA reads TGTGCCAGCAGCCTAGAGGGGACATCTAACAATGAGCAGTTCTTC. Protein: CASSLEGTSNNEQFF.

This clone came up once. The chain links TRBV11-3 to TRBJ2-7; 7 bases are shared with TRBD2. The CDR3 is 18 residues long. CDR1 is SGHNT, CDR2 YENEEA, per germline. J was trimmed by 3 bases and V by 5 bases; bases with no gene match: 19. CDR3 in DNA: TGTGCCAGCAGCACCCACTTCCCGCGGGGGACCAGTGACTACGAGCAGTACTTC. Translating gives CASSTHFPRGTSDYEQYF.

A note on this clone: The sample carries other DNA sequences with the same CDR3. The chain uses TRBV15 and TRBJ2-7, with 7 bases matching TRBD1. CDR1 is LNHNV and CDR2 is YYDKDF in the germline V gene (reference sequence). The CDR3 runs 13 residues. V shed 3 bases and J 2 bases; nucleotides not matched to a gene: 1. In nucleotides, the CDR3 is TGTGCCACCAGCAGGGACAGGACCTACGAGCAGTACTTC. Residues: CATSRDRTYEQYF.

DNA of the CDR3: TGTGCCAGCAGTCTAAACCGACAGGGTCAATACTTC. It encodes CASSLNRQGQYF. The chain is built from TRBV2 and TRBJ2-7; 7 bases are shared with TRBD1. This CDR3 is built from 12 residues. The J segment lost 13 bases and the V segment lost 5 bases, leaving 11 bases of the junction unmatched. Germline CDR1 reads SNHLY; CDR2 reads FYNNEI.

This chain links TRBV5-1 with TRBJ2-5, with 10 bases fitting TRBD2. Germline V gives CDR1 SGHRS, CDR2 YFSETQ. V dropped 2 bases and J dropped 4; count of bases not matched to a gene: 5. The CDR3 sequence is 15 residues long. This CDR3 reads CASSFGSGRGETQYF. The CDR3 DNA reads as TGCGCCAGCAGCTTTGGGAGCGGGAGGGGAGAGACCCAGTACTTC. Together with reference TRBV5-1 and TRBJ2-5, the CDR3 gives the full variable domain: KAGVTQTPRYLIKTRGQQVTLSCSPISGHRSVSWYQQTPGQGLQFLFEYFSETQRNKGNFPGRFSGRQFSNSRSEMNVSTLELGDSALYLCASSFGSGRGETQYFGPGTRLLVL.

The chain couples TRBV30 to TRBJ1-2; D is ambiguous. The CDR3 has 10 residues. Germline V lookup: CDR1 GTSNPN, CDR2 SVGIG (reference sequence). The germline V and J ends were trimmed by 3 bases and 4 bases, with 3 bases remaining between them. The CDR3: CAWRAYGYTF. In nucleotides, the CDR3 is TGTGCCTGGAGGGCCTATGGCTACACCTTC.

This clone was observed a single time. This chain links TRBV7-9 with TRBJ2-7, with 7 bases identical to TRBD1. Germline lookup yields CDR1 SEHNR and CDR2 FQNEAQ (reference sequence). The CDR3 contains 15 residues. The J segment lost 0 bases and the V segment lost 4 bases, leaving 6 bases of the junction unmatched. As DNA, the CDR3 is TGTGCCAGCAGCTCCCCCAGGACAGGCTCCTACGAGCAGTACTTC. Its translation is CASSSPRTGSYEQYF.

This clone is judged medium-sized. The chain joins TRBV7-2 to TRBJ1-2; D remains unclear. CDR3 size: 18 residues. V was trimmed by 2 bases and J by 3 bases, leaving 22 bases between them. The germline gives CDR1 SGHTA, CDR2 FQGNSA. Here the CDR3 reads CASSLSPPSQVLDYGYTF. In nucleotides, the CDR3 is TGTGCCAGCAGCTTAAGTCCCCCAAGCCAAGTCCTCGACTATGGCTACACCTTC. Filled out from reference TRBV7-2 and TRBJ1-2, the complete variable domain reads GAGVSQSPSNKVTEKGKDVELRCDPISGHTALYWYRQSLGQGLEFLIYFQGNSAPDKSGLPSDRFSAERTGGSVSTLTIQRTQQEDSAVYLCASSLSPPSQVLDYGYTFGSGTRLTVV.

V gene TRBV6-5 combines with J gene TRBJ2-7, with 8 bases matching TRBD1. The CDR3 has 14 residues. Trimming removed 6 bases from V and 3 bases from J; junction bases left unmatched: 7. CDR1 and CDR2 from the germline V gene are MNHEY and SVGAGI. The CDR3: CASRHRGMNYEQYF. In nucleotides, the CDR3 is TGTGCCAGCAGGCACAGGGGGATGAACTACGAGCAGTACTTC.

CDR3 bases: TGTGCCAGTTGGGCAGGGGGGATATATAGCAATCAGCCCCAGCATTTT. Encoded protein: CASWAGGIYSNQPQHF. The chain recombines TRBV19 with TRBJ1-5; the match to TRBD1 covers 7 bases. J gave up 0 bases and V 8 bases, and 10 bases lay outside the gene matches. This CDR3 spans 16 amino acids. In germline, CDR1 is LNHDA, CDR2 SQIVND (reference sequence).

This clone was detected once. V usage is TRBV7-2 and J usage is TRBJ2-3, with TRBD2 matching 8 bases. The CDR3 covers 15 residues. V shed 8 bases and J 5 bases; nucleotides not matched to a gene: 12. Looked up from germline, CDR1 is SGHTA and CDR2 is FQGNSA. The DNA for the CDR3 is TGTGCCAGCCTACCGGGACTAGGCCCTGGAGATACGCAGTATTTT. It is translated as CASLPGLGPGDTQYF.

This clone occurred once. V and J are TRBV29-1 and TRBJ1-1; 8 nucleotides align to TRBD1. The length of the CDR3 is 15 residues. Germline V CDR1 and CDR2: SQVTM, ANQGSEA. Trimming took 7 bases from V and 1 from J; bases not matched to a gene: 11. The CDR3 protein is CSAYRGGIQNTEAFF. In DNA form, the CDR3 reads TGCAGCGCTTACAGGGGGGGAATCCAGAACACTGAAGCTTTCTTT. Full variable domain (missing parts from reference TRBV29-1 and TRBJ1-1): SAVISQKPSRDICQRGTSLTIQCQVDSQVTMMFWYRQQPGQSLTLIATANQGSEATYESGFVIDKFPISRPNLTFSTLTVSNMSPEDSSIYLCSAYRGGIQNTEAFFGQGTRLTVV.